The 32 T cell receptor beta chains given below trace back to one sample, sequenced in a study of blood T cell repertoires in COVID-19. Data came from immunoSEQ multiplex PCR; TCRdb stores just in-frame clones and leaves some out. The sample records 90,000 to 120,000 clones, 80% to 90% being singletons. Sequenced sample: peripheral blood. The receptor source for this set is a woman of 80 years or more with acute or convalescent COVID-19.

The chain carries TRBV6-5 and TRBJ2-1, with a tentative D call TRBD1 (5 bases). The CDR3 has 11 residues. The V gene's germline CDR1 is MNHEY and CDR2 SVGAGI. The V gene lost 6 bases and the J gene lost 9 bases, with 9 bases spanning the gap. CDR3 in amino acids: CASRGVGEQFF. CDR3 bases: TGTGCCAGCAGAGGGGTTGGTGAGCAGTTCTTC.

The V gene is TRBV5-4, the J gene TRBJ2-7; maybe TRBD1 (6 bases). CDR3 length: 17 residues. Trimming removed 0 bases at V and 1 base at J, with 17 bases between. The germline gives CDR1 SGHNT, CDR2 YYREEE (reference sequence). The CDR3 coding sequence is TGTGCCAGCAGCTTGGGCACGGGGCAGGGGACATCCTACGAGCAGTACTTC. This encodes CASSLGTGQGTSYEQYF.

This clone has a single count. This sequence joins TRBV27 and TRBJ1-1; D is possibly TRBD1 (5 bases). CDR3 length: 16 amino acids. V was pared by 0 bases and J by 0 bases, with 11 bases between. The germline gives CDR1 MNHEY, CDR2 SMNVEV (reference sequence). CDR3 sequence: CASSLSGGALNTEAFF. The CDR3 DNA follows: TGTGCCAGCAGTTTATCGGGGGGAGCCTTGAACACTGAAGCTTTCTTT.

The V call is TRBV5-1, the J call TRBJ1-2; D is possibly TRBD1 (6 bases). Per germline, CDR1 SGHRS and CDR2 YFSETQ. This CDR3 is 17 amino acids long. The ends were cut back, 6 bases at V and 0 bases at J, with 21 bases in the middle. The CDR3 loop reads CASTGAGGPATNYGYTF. CDR3 nucleotide sequence: TGCGCCAGCACCGGGGCGGGGGGCCCAGCAACTAACTATGGCTACACCTTC. The entire variable domain, with the rest obtained from reference TRBV5-1 and TRBJ1-2, is as follows: KAGVTQTPRYLIKTRGQQVTLSCSPISGHRSVSWYQQTPGQGLQFLFEYFSETQRNKGNFPGRFSGRQFSNSRSEMNVSTLELGDSALYLCASTGAGGPATNYGYTFGSGTRLTVV.

The chain uses TRBV18 and TRBJ1-4, with 7 nucleotides matching TRBD1. The CDR3 is 15 residues long. Trimming took 4 bases from V and 10 from J; bases not matched to a gene: 12. The germline V gene encodes CDR1 KGHSH and CDR2 LQKENI. The CDR3 DNA reads TGTGCCAGCTCACGTCAGGGGGACCGGGATGGAAAACTGTTTTTT. Translated, it gives CASSRQGDRDGKLFF.

The chain links TRBV7-6 to TRBJ1-1; 7 bases match TRBD1. The CDR3 runs to 15 residues. Germline V gives CDR1 SGHVS, CDR2 FNYEAQ. Trimming at V came to 5 bases and at J to 5 bases, leaving 11 bases not matched to a gene. CDR3 residues: CASSRQQSGGTEAFF. The CDR3 nucleotides are TGTGCCAGCAGCCGTCAACAATCAGGGGGTACTGAAGCTTTCTTT.

This clone has a single count. The chain joins TRBV12-3 or TRBV12-4 to TRBJ2-2; D gene uncertain. The CDR3 totals 11 residues. The V end lost 4 bases, the J end lost 8 bases, and 5 bases lay between the germline ends. The CDR3: CASSWAGELFF. The CDR3 nucleotides read TGTGCCAGCAGTTGGGCTGGGGAGCTGTTTTTT.

The CDR3: CASGLSPSGAGDTQYF. CDR3 in DNA: TGTGCTAGTGGTTTGAGTCCTAGCGGGGCAGGGGATACGCAGTATTTT. This sequence joins TRBV12-5 and TRBJ2-3; TRBD2 matches at 9 bases. After removal of 2 bases from V and 6 bases from J, the junction contained 9 bases not matched to a gene. The germline V gene encodes CDR1 LGHNT and CDR2 FRNRAP. CDR3 size: 16 residues.

The rearrangement links TRBV6-5 to TRBJ1-2; 8 nucleotides align to TRBD1. The CDR3 has 13 residues. Trimming at V came to 4 bases and at J to 2 bases, leaving 0 bases not matched to a gene. Germline V gene sequence: CDR1 MNHEY, CDR2 SVGAGI. The CDR3 region is CASSWDRNYGYTF. The DNA for the CDR3 is TGTGCCAGCAGTTGGGACAGGAACTATGGCTACACCTTC.

The V and J genes are TRBV29-1 and TRBJ1-1; the D gene is possibly TRBD1 (6 bases). Germline V gives CDR1 SQVTM, CDR2 ANQGSEA. The CDR3 is 12 amino acids. V gave up 7 bases and J gave up 2 bases, with 11 bases separating them. CDR3 DNA sequence: TGCAGCGCCAAACAGGGAAACACTGAAGCTTTCTTT. Protein product: CSAKQGNTEAFF.

This clone was observed a handful of times. The CDR3 spells CASSGGTGEGNQPQHF. CDR3 nucleotides: TGTGCCAGCAGCGGCGGGACAGGGGAAGGCAATCAGCCCCAGCATTTT. This chain uses TRBV5-4 with TRBJ1-5; 10 bases align to TRBD1. Trimming removed 4 bases from V and 2 bases from J; junction bases left unmatched: 6. Germline V gene sequence: CDR1 SGHNT, CDR2 YYREEE (reference sequence). This CDR3 has 16 amino acids.

This clone was counted a single time. The gene calls are TRBV6-6 and TRBJ2-7, with TRBD1 as a possible D gene (6 bases). This CDR3 comprises 13 residues. The V end lost 3 bases, the J end lost 5 bases, and 11 bases lay between the germline ends. Germline V gives CDR1 MNHNY, CDR2 SVGAGI (reference sequence). CDR3 nucleotide sequence: TGTGCCAGCAGTTATACAGGGTGGAACGAGCAGTACTTC. Protein sequence: CASSYTGWNEQYF.

The rearrangement links TRBV20-1 to TRBJ1-5; 9 bases agree with TRBD1. The CDR3 extends over 15 amino acids. Germline-derived CDR1 and CDR2 are DFQATT and SNEGSKA (reference sequence). J lost 6 bases, V lost 3 bases, and 9 bases had no gene match. The CDR3 loop reads CSASGTDRGSQPQHF. Here the CDR3 DNA reads TGCAGTGCTAGTGGGACAGACAGGGGGAGTCAGCCCCAGCATTTT.

V usage is TRBV30 and J usage is TRBJ1-6, with 9 bases matching TRBD1. Germline V gene lookup returns CDR1 GTSNPN and CDR2 SVGIG (reference sequence). The CDR3 consists of 16 residues. V lost 1 base to trimming and J lost 8 bases; unmatched junction nucleotides: 9. CDR3 DNA: TGTGCCTGGAGTGCCCGGGGAGGGACAGGGCATTCACCCCTCCACTTT. It specifies CAWSARGGTGHSPLHF.

This chain's CDR3 is CASSWGQGFLETQYF. Written as DNA, the CDR3 is TGTGCCAGCAGCTGGGGACAGGGGTTTTTAGAGACCCAGTACTTC. The chain links TRBV7-8 to TRBJ2-5; TRBD1 aligns across 10 bases. CDR1 is SGHVS and CDR2 is FQNEAQ in the germline V gene. After removal of 4 bases from V and 4 bases from J, the junction contained 6 bases not matched to a gene. This CDR3 spans 15 amino acids. The entire variable domain, with the rest obtained from reference TRBV7-8 and TRBJ2-5, is as follows: GAGVSQSPRYKVAKRGQDVALRCDPISGHVSLFWYQQALGQGPEFLTYFQNEAQLDKSGLPSDRFFAERPEGSVSTLKIQRTQQEDSAVYLCASSWGQGFLETQYFGPGTRLLVL.

This rearrangement joins TRBV5-1 to TRBJ2-3; TRBD1 might be the D (5 bases). The germline V gene encodes CDR1 SGHRS and CDR2 YFSETQ. V was pared by 4 bases and J by 2 bases, with 11 bases between. The CDR3 has 14 amino acids. The CDR3: CASSQGGPTDTQYF. The CDR3 region has the DNA TGCGCCAGCAGCCAGGGCGGACCCACAGATACGCAGTATTTT.

The gene calls are TRBV27 and TRBJ2-2, with 8 bases that match TRBD2. Germline CDR1 is MNHEY and CDR2 is SMNVEV (reference sequence). CDR3 size: 16 residues. The V and J ends lost 8 bases and 0 bases, in that order; junction bases with no gene match: 8. The CDR3 loop is CASREVAGTNTGELFF. CDR3 DNA: TGTGCCAGCCGAGAGGTAGCGGGGACGAACACCGGGGAGCTGTTTTTT.

V is TRBV9 and J is TRBJ1-2; D is possibly TRBD1 (6 bases). V lost 2 bases, J lost 4 bases, and 9 bases lay in between. The CDR3 is 13 amino acids. Per germline, CDR1 SGDLS and CDR2 YYNGEE. The CDR3 bases are TGTGCCAGCAGCGTCCAGGACAGCTATGGCTACACCTTC. Translated, it gives CASSVQDSYGYTF.

This chain uses TRBV7-2 with TRBJ2-1; 8 nucleotides match TRBD2. This CDR3 is 15 amino acids long. V shed 5 bases, J shed 2 bases, and the junction held 5 bases outside the gene matches. The germline V gene encodes CDR1 SGHTA and CDR2 FQGNSA. The CDR3: CASSPIAGTYNEQFF. CDR3 in DNA: TGTGCCAGCAGCCCCATAGCGGGGACCTACAATGAGCAGTTCTTC.

This clone was detected a few times. The gene calls are TRBV27 and TRBJ1-5, with D possibly TRBD1 on 6 matching bases. Trimming pared 4 bases from V and 3 bases from J, leaving 7 bases between. CDR1 is MNHEY, CDR2 SMNVEV, per germline (reference sequence). The CDR3 runs to 13 residues. CDR3 sequence: CASSWDNNQPQHF. The CDR3, as DNA: TGTGCCAGCAGTTGGGACAACAATCAGCCCCAGCATTTT.

This rearrangement joins TRBV3-1 (or the pseudogene TRBV3-2) to TRBJ2-4, with 12 bases identical to TRBD2. Germline loops: CDR1 LGHDT, CDR2 YNNKEL (reference sequence). Losses at the gene ends were 4 bases for V and 7 bases for J; bases not matched to a gene: 5. CDR3 length: 15 residues. CDR3: CASSLGLAGLNIQYF. In nucleotides, the CDR3 is TGTGCCAGCAGCCTCGGACTAGCGGGGTTGAACATTCAGTACTTC.

The chain carries TRBV5-1 and TRBJ1-1; D is ambiguous. The CDR3 is 15 amino acids. Germline V CDR1 and CDR2: SGHRS, YFSETQ. Trimming shortened V by 0 bases and J by 0 bases, and 9 bases separated the two germline ends. As DNA, the CDR3 is TGCGCCAGCAGCTTGGTTGCCAGTGTGAACACTGAAGCTTTCTTT. Protein: CASSLVASVNTEAFF.

The chain has TRBV7-2 and TRBJ1-6, with TRBD1 matching 7 bases. CDR1 SGHTA and CDR2 FQGNSA come from the germline V gene. J lost 4 bases, V lost 7 bases, and 7 bases had no gene match. The CDR3 spans 15 residues. The chain's CDR3 is CASNPDRAYNSPLHF. The CDR3 DNA sequence: TGTGCCAGCAACCCAGACAGGGCATATAATTCACCCCTCCACTTT. Supplemented by reference TRBV7-2 and TRBJ1-6, the full variable domain reads GAGVSQSPSNKVTEKGKDVELRCDPISGHTALYWYRQSLGQGLEFLIYFQGNSAPDKSGLPSDRFSAERTGGSVSTLTIQRTQQEDSAVYLCASNPDRAYNSPLHFGNGTRLTVT.

The V and J genes are TRBV6-5 and TRBJ1-6, with D tentatively TRBD1 (6 bases). This CDR3 contains 14 residues. Germline V gives CDR1 MNHEY, CDR2 SVGAGI. Trimming took 4 bases from V and 9 from J, leaving 13 bases between them. CDR3 bases: TGTGCCAGCAGTTCCCAGGGGCCTGGTTCACCCCTCCACTTT. It encodes CASSSQGPGSPLHF.

The J gene is TRBJ1-6, the V gene TRBV28; 9 bases align to TRBD1. CDR1 is MDHEN, CDR2 SYDVKM, per germline. V gave up 4 bases and J gave up 4 bases; unmatched junction bases: 8. This CDR3 is 17 amino acids long. The CDR3 DNA reads TGTGCCAGCAGTTCCGTCCCGGGACAGGGTTATAATTCACCCCTCCACTTT. Protein product: CASSSVPGQGYNSPLHF.

This chain connects TRBV4-3 to TRBJ1-2; D is perhaps TRBD1 (6 bases). The germline V and J ends were trimmed by 0 bases and 4 bases, with 18 bases remaining between them. CDR3 size: 17 residues. Germline assignment: CDR1 LGHNA and CDR2 YSLEER. CDR3 region: CASSQDLSGESGYGYTF. The CDR3 nucleotides are TGCGCCAGCAGCCAAGATCTATCAGGGGAGAGCGGCTATGGCTACACCTTC.

V and J are TRBV5-6 and TRBJ1-1, with D unresolved. The V end was cut by 5 bases, the J end by 1 base, with 3 bases between. The CDR3 sequence is 11 residues long. Germline CDR1 is SGHDT and CDR2 is YYEEEE. DNA of the CDR3: TGTGCCAGCAGTCAGAACACTGAAGCTTTCTTT. Encoded protein: CASSQNTEAFF. Supplemented by reference TRBV5-6 and TRBJ1-1, the full variable domain reads DAGVTQSPTHLIKTRGQQVTLRCSPKSGHDTVSWYQQALGQGPQFIFQYYEEEERQRGNFPDRFSGHQFPNYSSELNVNALLLGDSALYLCASSQNTEAFFGQGTRLTVV.

The chain couples TRBV7-8 to TRBJ2-1, with D perhaps matching TRBD1 (5 bases). The CDR3 totals 15 residues. The V and J ends lost 5 bases and 0 bases respectively, with 11 bases between them. Germline V CDR1 and CDR2: SGHVS, FQNEAQ. The CDR3 region is CASSKTELSYNEQFF. DNA of the CDR3: TGTGCCAGCAGCAAGACAGAACTCTCCTACAATGAGCAGTTCTTC.

The J gene is TRBJ2-1, the V gene TRBV18; weak D call: TRBD2 (7 bases). The germline gives CDR1 KGHSH, CDR2 LQKENI. CDR3 length: 17 amino acids. The germline V and J ends were trimmed by 0 bases and 1 base, with 13 bases remaining between them. The CDR3 protein is CASSPPSGGPSYNEQFF. The CDR3 DNA reads TGTGCCAGCTCACCACCATCCGGGGGGCCTTCCTACAATGAGCAGTTCTTC.

CDR3 loop: CASTIRGSGFAKNIQYF. CDR3 nucleotide sequence: TGTGCCAGTACCATCCGAGGCAGTGGTTTTGCCAAAAACATTCAGTACTTC. This rearrangement joins TRBV19 to TRBJ2-4; D remains ambiguous. The germline V gene has CDR1 LNHDA and CDR2 SQIVND (reference sequence). This CDR3 region has 17 residues. V lost 7 bases to trimming and J lost 1 base, with 20 bases between them. The whole variable domain, remainder taken from reference TRBV19 and TRBJ2-4, is DGGITQSPKYLFRKEGQNVTLSCEQNLNHDAMYWYRQDPGQGLRLIYYSQIVNDFQKGDIAEGYSVSREKKESFPLTVTSAQKNPTAFYLCASTIRGSGFAKNIQYFGAGTRLSVL.

This clone was seen a handful of times. The chain carries TRBV5-1 and TRBJ2-5; 12 bases agree with TRBD2. Looked up from germline, CDR1 is SGHRS and CDR2 is YFSETQ. The CDR3 is 16 amino acids. The V and J ends lost 2 bases and 2 bases, in that order; junction bases with no gene match: 4. In nucleotides, the CDR3 is TGCGCCAGCAGCTTACTAGCGGGGGGCAATCAAGAGACCCAGTACTTC. Amino acid sequence: CASSLLAGGNQETQYF. The whole variable domain, filled in from reference TRBV5-1 and TRBJ2-5, reads KAGVTQTPRYLIKTRGQQVTLSCSPISGHRSVSWYQQTPGQGLQFLFEYFSETQRNKGNFPGRFSGRQFSNSRSEMNVSTLELGDSALYLCASSLLAGGNQETQYFGPGTRLLVL.

The chain employs TRBV6-5 and TRBJ2-3, with 8 bases identical to TRBD1. The CDR3 has 13 amino acids. The germline CDR1 and CDR2 sequences are MNHEY and SVGAGI. With V trimmed by 8 bases and J by 8 bases, 9 bases remained unmatched. CDR3 region: CASGQGNLVTQYF. CDR3 bases: TGTGCCAGCGGACAGGGAAATTTGGTTACGCAGTATTTT.